The present T cell receptor beta chain was sequenced within a study of vaccination effects on CD4 cells after COVID-19. Whole-study results and caveats: Only 1 of 255 vaccine-induced clones from healthy vaccinees cross-reacted with common cold coronaviruses. Convalescent patients were few in the study, and early post-infection timepoints were absent.

CDR3 length equals 14 residues. V dropped 2 bases and J dropped 5 bases, with 13 bases sitting between them. The V gene's germline CDR1 is MNHEY and CDR2 SVGAGI. Antigen-specific CD4+ T cell clonotypes were called by their expansion after viral peptide-pool culture in ViraFEST. Once cultured for more than nine days, the cells underwent separation to obtain CD4+ T cells. Nobody among the vaccine recipients had prior SARS-CoV-2 infection (nucleocapsid antibodies were negative). A density of about 2 million PBMC per well was used; these cells were cultured with around 10 IU/ml IL-2 and about 9.4 ug/ml peptides. Cells had half their medium changed to IL-2 medium on days 3 and 7. This table comes from immunoSEQ multiplex PCR, and its TCRdb copy is limited to in-frame clones, with some not included. The table includes fewer than 65,000 clones, over 70% detected once. Worth noting for this clone: The antigen is undetermined.

The source material was CD4+ T cells from PBMCs cultured with HCoV-OC43 spike peptides, sampled before COVID-19 vaccination. Subset here: HCoV-OC43 spike overlapping peptide pool stimulation. This sequence was found in a human donor who received a COVID-19 vaccine. This chain joins TRBV6-5 and TRBJ2-7, with D perhaps given as TRBD1 or TRBD2 (5 bases each). Here the CDR3 reads CASSYAGTVNEQYV. CDR3 sequence (DNA): TGTGCCAGCAGTTACGCCGGGACGGTAAACGAGCAGTACGTC.